This T cell receptor (beta chain) was observed in a study of blood T cell repertoires in COVID-19. On the study more broadly: Sites across the United States, Italy and Spain contributed samples from acute and convalescent COVID-19. Nucleic acid was either cDNA or gDNA, and it came from T cells, B-cell-depleted T cells, or PBMCs.

Germline trimming cut 5 bases from V and 8 bases from J; bases unmatched to any gene: 5. This CDR3 contains 14 residues. Germline assignment: CDR1 SNHLY and CDR2 FYNNEI. Original processing methods: Quantification of nucleated cells was approximated via reference gene primer amplification. The repertoire was sequenced with immunoSEQ multiplex PCR; TCRdb's copy has only in-frame clones and lacks some. From that table come the V and J calls and clone size; the DNA was used to work out D and trimming. Among 300,000 to 400,000 clones listed, under 95% were seen once. This receptor was identified in a woman in her late teens or twenties who had recovered from COVID-19. This chain links TRBV2 with TRBJ1-6; TRBD1 aligns across 8 bases. The sequenced material came from peripheral blood. CDR3 protein: CASSRTGLDSPLHF. The CDR3 DNA sequence: TGTGCCAGCAGTCGGACAGGGTTGGATTCACCCCTCCACTTT.